Listed below are T cell receptor beta chains from one sample, sequenced in a study of blood T cell repertoires in COVID-19. Some clones are missing from TCRdb's copy, which holds only in-frame ones; the method was immunoSEQ multiplex PCR. This repertoire shows about 380,000 clones, roughly 89% found once; its top ten account for about 6.5%. The sample taken for sequencing was peripheral blood. These receptors were taken from a young man with active or convalescent COVID-19. CDR3s include the opening cysteine and the closing phenylalanine or tryptophan. Fields, in order: clone size, J gene, V gene, CDR3 length, D gene, CDR3 DNA, CDR3 protein. The D gene is left open where the match is weak. Size tells how often a clone was seen (once, few, many) or the class of an expanded clone, and some rows leave it out.

>few|TRBJ2-7|TRBV11-3|14|.
TGTGCCAGCAGCTTAGGAGGGAGTGGTCGCGAGCAGTACTTC
CASSLGGSGREQYF
>.|TRBJ1-1|TRBV21-1|15|.
TGTGCCAGCAGTGGGACAGGGGTCGGCGGCACTGAAGCTTTCTTT
CASSGTGVGGTEAFF
>.|TRBJ2-1|TRBV9|15|TRBD2
TGTGCCAGCAGCGTAGCTGTAGCGGGGTACAATGAGCAGTTCTTC
CASSVAVAGYNEQFF
>.|TRBJ2-7|TRBV5-1|14|.
TGCGCCAGCAGCTTGGATGGGGCGTTCATAGCGCAGTACTTC
CASSLDGAFIAQYF
>.|TRBJ1-4|TRBV4-3|17|TRBD1
TGCGCCAGCAGCCAAGAAAAGGACAGGCTATCTAATGAAAAACTGTTTTTT
CASSQEKDRLSNEKLFF
>.|TRBJ2-5|TRBV27|17|TRBD2
TGTGCCAGCAGCGAACAACCCGGGACTACCGTCGGGGAGACCCAGTACTTC
CASSEQPGTTVGETQYF
>.|TRBJ2-7|TRBV5-6|16|.
TGTGCCAGCAGCTGGACTCCGGGAAAGAGTCCCTACGAGCAGTACTTC
CASSWTPGKSPYEQYF
>.|TRBJ2-7|TRBV15|13|.
TGTGCCACCAGCAGGGACACAGCCTACGAGCAGTACTTC
CATSRDTAYEQYF
>.|TRBJ1-5|TRBV2|15|TRBD1
TGTGCCAGCAGTAGGTACGGACAGGGCGGTCAGCCCCAGCATTTT
CASSRYGQGGQPQHF
>.|TRBJ2-7|TRBV14|15|.
TGTGCCAGCAGCCAAGATGTCAGGGCCTCCTACGAGCAGTACTTC
CASSQDVRASYEQYF
>.|TRBJ1-3|TRBV5-4|14|.
TGTGCCAGCAGCTTGGCTTCAGAAAGAAACACCATATATTTT
CASSLASERNTIYF
>few|TRBJ2-1|TRBV4-3|12|.
TGCGCCAGCAGCCAATGGCGCGGCGAGCAGTTCTTC
CASSQWRGEQFF
>.|TRBJ1-5|TRBV4-2|18|TRBD1
TGTGCCAGCAGCCAAGAAATTAAGCGGACAGGGAGGAATCAGCCCCAGCATTTT
CASSQEIKRTGRNQPQHF
>.|TRBJ1-1|TRBV11-2|15|TRBD1
TGTGCCAGCAGCACCACCGGGACAGGGGGCTTTGAAGCTTTCTTT
CASSTTGTGGFEAFF
>.|TRBJ1-3|TRBV4-1|16|.
TGCGCCAGCAGCCAAGTGGGCATTAGCTCTGGAAACACCATATATTTT
CASSQVGISSGNTIYF
>.|TRBJ2-7|TRBV2|13|TRBD1
TGTGCCAGCTGGGGGGACAGGGGCTACGAGCAGTACTTC
CASWGDRGYEQYF
>few|TRBJ2-1|TRBV9|14|TRBD2
TGTGCCAGCAGCCCTGGGACTAGTAAGGTTGAGCAGTTCTTC
CASSPGTSKVEQFF